This T cell receptor beta chain derives from a study of beta chain features in type 1 diabetes. Study-wide background: Patient and healthy donor groups were alike in age, gender and cell yields. General observations from the study: Compared with healthy donors, patients appeared to share more similar naive, central memory and regulatory TCRB repertoires. TCRB CDR3s were moderately but significantly shorter in Type 1 diabetes patients in all four CD4+ subsets.

This clone was found a few times. Its antigen is not identified. Every isolated RNA sample was fully reverse transcribed, so sequencing captured expressed TCRB transcripts. Sequencing used immunoSEQ multiplex PCR; TCRdb keeps in-frame clones, though not all of them. This table has almost 350,000 clones, 15% to 20% appearing once. Germline V gives CDR1 LGHNT, CDR2 FRNRAP. The germline V and J ends were trimmed by 6 bases and 4 bases, with 12 bases remaining between them. CDR3 length: 13 amino acids. CD45RO/CCR7/CD25/CD127/CD95/CD27 sorting isolated CD4+ naive, central memory, regulatory and stem cell-like memory cells.

The sample consisted of naive CD4+ T cells from blood. The receptor's source is a woman aged 18-29 years in good health. The chain recombines TRBV12-5 with TRBJ1-2; D not resolved. CDR3 sequence: CASGTAVPYGYTF. The CDR3 coding sequence is TGTGCTAGTGGCACCGCAGTGCCCTATGGCTACACCTTC.